This is a list of T cell receptor beta chains from one sample in a study of cytomegalovirus exposure and HLA in healthy donors. TCRdb's table, derived via immunoSEQ multiplex PCR, lists solely in-frame clones and lacks some. The table records about 130,000 clones, roughly four fifths of them present only once. Sequenced sample: PBMCs. The receptors derive from a male donor in good health and CMV-seropositive. CDR3s leave out the opening cysteine and the closing phenylalanine or tryptophan. Fields, in order: V gene, CDR3 protein.

TRBV11-3 ASSFIAGHEQY
TRBV9 ASSVAHKDEQY
TRBV5-1 ASSLGQYDGELF
TRBV29-1 SVGHAPSGADTQY
TRBV19 ASSIGGGSYGYT
TRBV28 ASSFQNTGELF
TRBV19 ASSPVQGYGYT
TRBV19 ASSQFGHRAYEQY
TRBV7-9 ASSLLAGGSYEQY
TRBV7-6 ASSPSSGRAYEQY
TRBV6-5 ASSLLTGESETQY
TRBV6-1 ASSDPGGLETQY
TRBV6-6 ASSYGIRINEQF
TRBV6-5 ASSYEGTGNYGYT
TRBV4-1 ASSQGQGASQPQH
TRBV7-3 ASSLYGRGNEQY
TRBV28 ASSSYSSIFGEQY
TRBV11-3 ASSLALAGHNEQF
TRBV4-3 ASSLRSGSNEQY
TRBV5-5 ASSLRDISNQPQH
TRBV30 ALGQSSYNEQF
TRBV28 ASSLDRPNYEQY
TRBV15 ATSRGSGGPYEQY
TRBV19 ASSRNRGATYEQY
TRBV11-2 ASSSVGGGYNEQF